What follows is one T cell receptor (beta chain) and its context. The data were obtained in a study of OX40 agonist ivuxolimab in advanced cancers. With V trimmed by 2 bases and J by 3 bases, 8 bases remained unmatched. The CDR3 has 16 amino acids. Germline CDR1 and CDR2: MNHNY and SVGAGI (reference sequence). Data came from immunoSEQ multiplex PCR; TCRdb stores just in-frame clones and leaves some out. The table has fewer than 100,000 clones, roughly four fifths seen once; the top ten hold around 0.45%. Sample: CD4+ or CD8+ T cells sorted from blood, taken in a trial of the OX40 agonist ivuxolimab. The rearrangement links TRBV6-6 to TRBJ2-7; 9 nucleotides line up with TRBD2. The clonotype was recovered from an adult with an advanced solid tumor such as melanoma, head and neck, liver or kidney cancer. CDR3 in DNA: TGTGCCAGCAGTTACGCTAGCGGGATGAAGTACTACGAGCAGTACTTC. Residues: CASSYASGMKYYEQYF.